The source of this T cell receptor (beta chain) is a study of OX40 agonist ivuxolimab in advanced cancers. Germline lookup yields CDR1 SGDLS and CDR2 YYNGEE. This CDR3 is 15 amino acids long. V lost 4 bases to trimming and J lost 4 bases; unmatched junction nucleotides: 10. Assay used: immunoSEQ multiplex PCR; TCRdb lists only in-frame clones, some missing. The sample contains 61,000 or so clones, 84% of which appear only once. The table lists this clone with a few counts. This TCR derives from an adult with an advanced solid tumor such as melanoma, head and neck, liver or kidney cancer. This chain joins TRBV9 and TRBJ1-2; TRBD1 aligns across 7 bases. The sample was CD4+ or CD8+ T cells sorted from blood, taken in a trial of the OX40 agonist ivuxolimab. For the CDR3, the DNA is TGTGCCAGCAGCAAACGTGACAGGGCGCGCTATGGCTACACCTTC. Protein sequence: CASSKRDRARYGYTF.